This entry features one T cell receptor beta chain sequence. The sample comes from a study of blood T cell repertoires in COVID-19. As handled by the study authors: Amplification of reference gene primers was used by the study to estimate nucleated cell counts. The protocol was immunoSEQ multiplex PCR, while the TCRdb copy is restricted to in-frame clones and leaves out a portion. The DNA gave D and trimming, while V, J and clone size come from that table. The data contain 200,000 to 250,000 clones, approximately 83% of them singletons. CDR3 length: 13 residues. CDR1 and CDR2 (germline): SGHRS, YFSETQ. V shed 4 bases, J shed 5 bases, and the junction held 4 bases outside the gene matches. This study enrolled people aged roughly 18 to 90 from about two dozen US geographic areas.

This clonotype originated in a woman between 40 and 55 years old who had been exposed to COVID-19. The chain combines TRBV5-1 with TRBJ1-1; 8 nucleotides align to TRBD1. What was sequenced was PBMCs or T cells enriched from blood (not recorded which). The DNA of the CDR3 is TGCGCCAGCAGCCTTCAGGGGGCGACTGAAGCTTTCTTT. Amino acid sequence: CASSLQGATEAFF.